These 25 T cell receptor beta chains were all obtained from the same sample, sequenced in a study of blood T cells in healthy people across ages. A second PCR of roughly 7 to 11 cycles used a sample-barcoded 5' primer and a J-beta primer mix. TCRdb independently ran MiXCR on the 5' RACE reads; one entry per CDR3 protein. The sample holds over a million distinct CDR3 sequences, roughly 40% seen once. The source material was blood. These TCRs come from a woman aged 18-29 years in good health.

CDR3 sequence: CAISDPGQGNQETQYF. CDR3 coding DNA: TGTGCCATCAGTGACCCGGGACAGGGCAATCAAGAGACCCAGTACTTC. This sequence joins TRBV10-3 and TRBJ2-7, with 9 bases fitting TRBD1. The J call may be wrong; the DNA end is better matched by TRBJ2-5. The CDR3 runs 16 residues. From germline, CDR1 is ENHRY and CDR2 SYGVKD.

The chain uses TRBV20-1 and TRBJ2-1, with D perhaps matching TRBD2 (5 bases). The CDR3 covers 13 residues. Trimming cost V 3 bases and J 6 bases, with 12 bases left between them. CDR1 DFQATT and CDR2 SNEGSKA come from the germline V gene (reference sequence). CDR3 in DNA: TGCAGTGCTAGCCGCGGGTCGGTCAATGAGCAGTTCTTC. This gives the protein CSASRGSVNEQFF.

J is TRBJ2-7 and V is TRBV7-7; 9 bases are shared with TRBD1. J was trimmed by 6 bases and V by 4 bases; bases with no gene match: 4. Germline CDR1 and CDR2: SSHAT and FNYEAQ (reference sequence). The CDR3 is made up of 13 amino acids. This chain's CDR3 is CASSSGQGSEQYF. CDR3 coding DNA: TGTGCCAGCAGCTCAGGACAGGGGAGCGAGCAGTACTTC.

This chain connects TRBV30 to TRBJ2-5; 8 bases are a match to TRBD2. V lost 8 bases, J lost 12 bases, and 11 bases stayed unmatched. Germline V gene data show CDR1 as GTSNPN and CDR2 as SVGIG (reference sequence). The CDR3 has 11 amino acids. CDR3 in amino acids: CANSAGGRKYF. Written as DNA, the CDR3 is TGTGCCAACAGCGCGGGAGGCCGAAAGTACTTC.

The rearrangement joins TRBV21-1 to TRBJ2-5. TRBV21-1 counts as a pseudogene. This CDR3 is built from 10 residues. The chain's CDR3 is CASSKAPGYF. For the CDR3, the DNA is TGTGCCAGCAGCAAAGCGCCCGGGTACTTC.

This chain joins TRBV5-1 and TRBJ2-3; 8 bases line up with TRBD2. Germline V gene data show CDR1 as SGHRS and CDR2 as YFSETQ. This CDR3 has 15 residues. J lost 0 bases, V lost 7 bases, and 7 bases had no gene match. CDR3 coding DNA: TGCGCCAGCCACACCCGGGGGGGAAGCACAGATACGCAGTATTTT. It codes for CASHTRGGSTDTQYF.

The DNA for the CDR3 is TGTGCCAGCAGCTCAAACTTAGGATTAGCGGGGGGGCGGGGCCAAGAGACCCAGTACTTC. This encodes CASSSNLGLAGGRGQETQYF. The chain is built from TRBV7-6 and TRBJ2-5, with 11 bases fitting TRBD2. CDR3 length: 20 residues. Germline lookup yields CDR1 SGHVS and CDR2 FNYEAQ. The V segment lost 4 bases and the J segment 1 base; nucleotides outside the gene matches: 17.

The chain uses TRBV27 and TRBJ1-2; D remains ambiguous. Between the trimmed V and J ends, which lost 6 bases and 5 bases, there was a span of 19 bases. The CDR3 runs 15 residues. Per germline, CDR1 MNHEY and CDR2 SMNVEV (reference sequence). The CDR3 DNA reads as TGTGCCAGCAGCAGCCCTTCTTTAAACGCTTATGGCTACACCTTC. Amino acids: CASSSPSLNAYGYTF.

The rearrangement links TRBV4-1 to TRBJ2-4, with D perhaps matching TRBD1 (6 bases). This CDR3 is 15 amino acids long. Trimming removed 0 bases at V and 6 bases at J, with 12 bases between. Germline values: CDR1 MGHRA, CDR2 YSYEKL. The CDR3 DNA follows: TGCGCCAGCAGCCAAGATCAGGGGCAAGTAAACATTCAGTACTTC. Amino acids: CASSQDQGQVNIQYF.

V usage is TRBV6-2 or TRBV6-3 and J usage is TRBJ1-5; 9 bases fit TRBD1. The CDR3 contains 12 residues. Germline V CDR1 and CDR2: MNHEY, SVGEGT. V shed 6 bases, J shed 7 bases, and the junction held 1 base outside the gene matches. CDR3 DNA: TGTGCCAGCAGGACAGGGGGACAGCCCCAGCATTTT. Residues: CASRTGGQPQHF.

This sequence joins TRBV21-1 and TRBJ2-6; TRBD1, the table's D call, lacks a check against the DNA. TRBV21-1 constitutes a pseudogene. The CDR3 runs 17 residues. CDR3 loop: CASIDRPRYSGANVLTF. CDR3 coding DNA: TGTGCCAGCATAGACAGACCCCGTTACTCTGGGGCCAACGTCCTGACTTTC.

The chain carries TRBV28 and TRBJ2-7; 11 positions match TRBD1. The germline gives CDR1 MDHEN, CDR2 SYDVKM. The CDR3 runs to 15 residues. Trimming removed 5 bases from V and 4 bases from J; junction bases left unmatched: 7. CDR3: CASSDTGTGGYEQYF. The CDR3 DNA is TGTGCCAGCAGTGATACCGGGACAGGGGGTTACGAGCAGTACTTC.

This clonotype showed up just a few times. The gene calls are TRBV7-2 and TRBJ2-3; D may be TRBD1 (5 bases). The CDR3 runs to 13 residues. The V end was cut by 3 bases, the J end by 4 bases, with 8 bases between. CDR1 and CDR2 (germline): SGHTA, FQGNSA. CDR3: CASSFQGADTQYF. The CDR3 DNA reads TGTGCCAGCAGCTTCCAGGGCGCAGATACGCAGTATTTT.

In its sample, this clonotype was seen many times. The CDR3 bases are TGTGCCAGCAGTTCCAGGGCCCAAGAGACCCAGTACTTC. Its translation: CASSSRAQETQYF. The rearrangement joins TRBV12-3 or TRBV12-4 to TRBJ2-5; a weak D match, TRBD1 (5 bases). The CDR3 has 13 amino acids. Trimming cost V 4 bases and J 1 base, with 7 bases left between them.

The CDR3 DNA sequence: TGTGCCAGCAGTGAGGGGCAGTGGGGCACTGAAGCTTTCTTT. It specifies CASSEGQWGTEAFF. V gene TRBV2 combines with J gene TRBJ1-1, with D perhaps TRBD1 (5 bases). The CDR3 runs 14 residues. V was clipped by 3 bases and J by 4 bases, with 12 bases between them. Looked up from germline, CDR1 is SNHLY and CDR2 is FYNNEI.

In regard to this clonotype: Just one base apart from a much larger clone, this may be a read error. The chain recombines TRBV4-2 with TRBJ2-1; maybe TRBD2 (5 bases). Per the germline V gene, CDR1 is LGHNA and CDR2 is YNFKEQ. The V end lost 3 bases, the J end lost 2 bases, and 14 bases lay between the germline ends. The CDR3 spans 16 residues. The DNA of the CDR3 is TGTGCCAGCAGCCACGAAGGTTTAGCGACCTACAATGAGCAGTTCTTC. It translates to CASSHEGLATYNEQFF.

The table lists this clonotype with a few counts. The V and J genes are TRBV5-5 and TRBJ2-7; 7 positions agree with TRBD1. The CDR3 runs 15 residues. Germline values: CDR1 SGHKS, CDR2 YYEKEE (reference sequence). Trimming cost V 5 bases and J 2 bases; bases outside gene matches: 10. The CDR3 region is CASSTGDLVPYEQYF. CDR3 coding DNA: TGTGCCAGCAGTACAGGGGACCTTGTCCCCTACGAGCAGTACTTC. The full variable domain, its missing parts supplied by reference TRBV5-5 and TRBJ2-7, is DAGVTQSPTHLIKTRGQQVTLRCSPISGHKSVSWYQQVLGQGPQFIFQYYEKEERGRGNFPDRFSARQFPNYSSELNVNALLLGDSALYLCASSTGDLVPYEQYFGPGTRLTVT.

The chain employs TRBV5-1 and TRBJ2-5; TRBD2 aligns across 11 bases. The DNA matches TRBJ2-7 better at its end, which makes the J call doubtful. The CDR3 consists of 15 residues. In germline, CDR1 is SGHRS, CDR2 YFSETQ. The CDR3 region is CASSTGLAATSEQYF. The CDR3 nucleotides are TGCGCCAGCAGCACGGGACTAGCGGCAACCTCCGAGCAGTACTTC.

This clonotype came up once. The chain is built from TRBV11-2 and TRBJ1-5; D may be TRBD1 (5 bases). This CDR3 is built from 15 residues. In germline, CDR1 is SGHAT, CDR2 FQNNGV. Trimming took 1 base from V and 6 from J, leaving 13 bases between them. CDR3 sequence: CASSLGPGDSQPQHF. The CDR3 region has the DNA TGTGCCAGCAGCTTAGGTCCAGGCGACAGTCAGCCCCAGCATTTT.

The chain couples TRBV20-1 to TRBJ1-2; TRBD1 might be the D (5 bases). Germline loops: CDR1 DFQATT, CDR2 SNEGSKA (reference sequence). The CDR3 is 12 amino acids. The CDR3 DNA sequence: TGCACCACGGGGGAGTCAGCAAATGGCTACACCTTC. Protein product: CTTGESANGYTF.

DNA for the CDR3: TGTGCCAGCGCAATCGGGACAAAGGTCAACCATGAAAAACTGTTTTTT. It encodes CASAIGTKVNHEKLFF. The chain employs TRBV27 and TRBJ1-4, with D possibly matching TRBD1 (6 bases). This CDR3 contains 16 residues. Germline V gene sequence: CDR1 MNHEY, CDR2 SMNVEV (reference sequence). V was trimmed by 8 bases and J by 6 bases, leaving 22 bases between them.

The sample holds a few counts of this clonotype. The genes are TRBV6-1 and TRBJ2-3; D call uncertain. The germline V gene has CDR1 MNHNS and CDR2 SASEGT. The CDR3 has 10 residues. Trimming took off 7 bases at V and 6 bases at J, with 5 bases between the two ends. CDR3 nucleotide sequence: TGTGCCAGCATGAGCGATACGCAGTATTTT. This sequence encodes CASMSDTQYF.

The chain carries TRBV10-2 and TRBJ2-7; 8 bases align to TRBD1. Germline V gives CDR1 WSHSY, CDR2 SAAADI. V gave up 6 bases and J gave up 0 bases; unmatched junction bases: 4. This CDR3 contains 14 residues. The DNA for the CDR3 is TGCGCCAGCAGGGACAGGGCTAACTCCTACGAGCAGTACTTC. As protein: CASRDRANSYEQYF.

The V call is TRBV12-3 or TRBV12-4, the J call TRBJ2-3; either TRBD1 or TRBD2 may fit D (5 bases each). The CDR3 contains 20 residues. Trimming took off 3 bases at V and 0 bases at J, with 25 bases between the two ends. CDR3 coding DNA: TGTGCCAGCAGTTTCAGGCTCGGGGCGGTACTCCTCCATAGCACAGATACGCAGTATTTT. Amino acids: CASSFRLGAVLLHSTDTQYF.

With regard to this clonotype: Just one base apart from a much larger clone, this may be a read error. The V and J genes are TRBV20-1 and TRBJ2-7; D is possibly TRBD1 (6 bases). Germline V gene sequence: CDR1 DFQATT, CDR2 SNEGSKA (reference sequence). The CDR3 has 14 residues. Written as DNA, the CDR3 is TGCAGTGCCAATCCCGGGACAAACTCCTACGGGCAGTACTTC. Residues: CSANPGTNSYGQYF.